The 23 T cell receptor beta chains reported below all come from one sample, sequenced in a study of control samples from healthy donors and cancer patients. Generated by immunoSEQ multiplex PCR, the TCRdb table keeps only in-frame clones and is missing some. The repertoire holds about 110,000 clones, with approximately 90% as singletons. The sequenced sample was blood. The receptors here all came from a human donor in good health. The donor label of this sample is uncertain.

The chain links TRBV6-2 or TRBV6-3 to TRBJ1-1; D is perhaps TRBD1 (5 bases). V was trimmed by 6 bases and J by 6 bases, leaving 14 bases between them. From germline, CDR1 is MNHEY and CDR2 SVGEGT. CDR3 length equals 13 residues. Here the CDR3 reads CASSATDTSEAFF. Here the CDR3 DNA reads TGTGCCAGCAGCGCTACGGACACCTCTGAAGCTTTCTTT.

The chain combines TRBV4-1 with TRBJ2-7; TRBD1 is a possible D gene (6 bases). V shed 4 bases and J shed 3 bases, with 7 bases lying between them. The CDR3 is made up of 12 amino acids. Germline assignment: CDR1 MGHRA and CDR2 YSYEKL. In nucleotides, the CDR3 is TGCGCCAGCAGCCGGGACAACTACGAGCAGTACTTC. This codes for CASSRDNYEQYF.

V gene TRBV6-6 combines with J gene TRBJ2-1; D unclear. CDR1 is MNHNY and CDR2 is SVGAGI in the germline V gene (reference sequence). The ends were cut back, 4 bases at V and 5 bases at J, with 9 bases in the middle. The CDR3 spans 13 residues. In DNA, the CDR3 is TGTGCCAGCAGTTTGATCTACAACAATGAGCAGTTCTTC. Translating it yields CASSLIYNNEQFF.

This rearrangement joins TRBV6-1 to TRBJ2-7, with D possibly being TRBD2 (5 bases). Germline V gene sequence: CDR1 MNHNS, CDR2 SASEGT. This CDR3 comprises 16 residues. The V gene lost 3 bases and the J gene lost 2 bases, with 17 bases spanning the gap. DNA of the CDR3: TGTGCCAGCAGTGAGGGTCCGGGATCAAGAGCCTACGAGCAGTACTTC. Its translation: CASSEGPGSRAYEQYF.

The DNA for the CDR3 is TGTGCCAGCAGCCTCACAGGCCCGGGGACCGGGGAGCTGTTTTTT. Protein: CASSLTGPGTGELFF. J is TRBJ2-2 and V is TRBV7-3; D assignment may be TRBD1 or TRBD2 (5 bases each). Between the trimmed V and J ends, which lost 5 bases and 5 bases, there was a span of 15 bases. This CDR3 region has 15 residues. Germline values: CDR1 SGHTA, CDR2 FQGTGA.

The chain links TRBV27 to TRBJ2-7; TRBD1 aligns across 7 bases. The CDR3 loop spans 16 amino acids. V gave up 4 bases and J gave up 7 bases; unmatched junction bases: 16. The V gene's germline CDR1 is MNHEY and CDR2 SMNVEV (reference sequence). The DNA for the CDR3 is TGTGCCAGCAGTTCATATTACGGGACAGCCCGTTCGGAGCAGTACTTC. Encoded protein: CASSSYYGTARSEQYF.

The rearrangement joins TRBV27 to TRBJ1-1, with D possibly TRBD1 on 5 matching bases. The CDR3 has 15 residues. Trimming pared 7 bases from V and 6 bases from J, leaving 21 bases between. The germline gives CDR1 MNHEY, CDR2 SMNVEV (reference sequence). CDR3 sequence: CASKRGGGGGAEAFF. CDR3 DNA sequence: TGTGCCAGCAAGAGGGGTGGGGGGGGAGGAGCTGAAGCTTTCTTT.

The V call is TRBV18, the J call TRBJ1-2; tentative D call: TRBD1 (5 bases). The CDR3 runs to 12 residues. In germline, CDR1 is KGHSH, CDR2 LQKENI. Trimming took off 2 bases at V and 5 bases at J, with 6 bases between the two ends. CDR3 in DNA: TGTGCCAGCTCACCAGAGGGGTATGGCTACACCTTC. It translates to CASSPEGYGYTF.

The chain has TRBV2 and TRBJ1-1; 10 bases line up with TRBD1. CDR1 is SNHLY, CDR2 FYNNEI, per germline. The CDR3 is made up of 14 amino acids. V shed 5 bases and J 7 bases; nucleotides not matched to a gene: 7. The CDR3 DNA reads as TGTGCCAGCAGTATTGACAGGGGGCAAAATGAAGCTTTCTTT. As protein: CASSIDRGQNEAFF.

The chain links TRBV2 to TRBJ2-7, with TRBD1 matching 7 bases. The CDR3 covers 13 residues. Germline V gives CDR1 SNHLY, CDR2 FYNNEI. Trimming at V came to 6 bases and at J to 5 bases, leaving 7 bases not matched to a gene. CDR3 loop: CASSPNDRDEQYF. The CDR3 bases are TGTGCCAGCAGCCCGAACGACAGGGACGAGCAGTACTTC.

The chain links TRBV11-2 to TRBJ2-7; D is uncertain. Trimming took 6 bases from V and 0 from J, leaving 15 bases between them. CDR1 is SGHAT and CDR2 is FQNNGV in the germline V gene. The CDR3 covers 15 residues. The CDR3 region is CASSPPGGYSYEQYF. CDR3 bases: TGTGCCAGCAGTCCCCCCGGTGGCTACTCCTACGAGCAGTACTTC.

Only a few counts were recorded for this clone. The chain combines TRBV15 with TRBJ1-5; TRBD1 might be the D (5 bases). The CDR3 covers 16 residues. Germline-derived CDR1 and CDR2 are LNHNV and YYDKDF (reference sequence). V was shortened by 3 bases and J by 0 bases, with 12 bases between the two germline ends. Here the CDR3 reads CATSREAGISNQPQHF. DNA of the CDR3: TGTGCCACCAGCAGGGAGGCAGGGATTAGCAATCAGCCCCAGCATTTT.

This chain uses TRBV7-8 with TRBJ1-5, with D hard to call. The CDR3 is 17 amino acids. V was clipped by 5 bases and J by 3 bases, with 20 bases between them. Per the germline V gene, CDR1 is SGHVS and CDR2 is FQNEAQ. This chain's CDR3 is CASSLGLIGGINQPQHF. The CDR3 DNA is TGTGCCAGCAGCCTCGGCCTTATAGGTGGAATCAATCAGCCCCAGCATTTT.

The V gene is TRBV6-2 or TRBV6-3, the J gene TRBJ2-7; possibly TRBD1 or TRBD2 for D (5 bases each). Looked up from germline, CDR1 is MNHEY and CDR2 is SVGEGT. The CDR3 is 15 amino acids. V dropped 4 bases and J dropped 3 bases, with 16 bases sitting between them. DNA of the CDR3: TGTGCCAGCAGTTCCCCCGGGGCAGGAAACTACGAGCAGTACTTC. Its translation: CASSSPGAGNYEQYF.

This chain joins TRBV6-1 and TRBJ2-6; no definite D call. Trimming shortened V by 3 bases and J by 0 bases, and 9 bases separated the two germline ends. The CDR3 consists of 16 residues. The germline CDR1 and CDR2 sequences are MNHNS and SASEGT. The CDR3 loop is CASSEVAGSGANVLTF. For the CDR3, the DNA is TGTGCCAGCAGTGAGGTTGCCGGCTCTGGGGCCAACGTCCTGACTTTC.

The chain carries TRBV2 and TRBJ2-2; 8 bases line up with TRBD2. J lost 6 bases, V lost 3 bases, and 3 bases had no gene match. The CDR3 consists of 14 residues. Germline CDR1 reads SNHLY; CDR2 reads FYNNEI. This CDR3 reads CASSEGLGSGELFF. The CDR3 bases are TGTGCCAGCAGTGAGGGACTAGGCTCCGGGGAGCTGTTTTTT. Drawing the rest from reference TRBV2 and TRBJ2-2, the complete variable domain is EPEVTQTPSHQVTQMGQEVILRCVPISNHLYFYWYRQILGQKVEFLVSFYNNEISEKSEIFDDQFSVERPDGSNFTLKIRSTKLEDSAMYFCASSEGLGSGELFFGEGSRLTVL.

The rearrangement uses TRBV25-1 and TRBJ2-7, with 9 bases aligning to TRBD2. Germline V gene sequence: CDR1 MGHDK, CDR2 SYGVNS. The CDR3 runs 14 residues. The junction had 7 bases not matched to a gene; V was cut back by 8 bases and J by 2 bases. The DNA of the CDR3 is TGTGCCAGCTCCCGAGCGGGGGGCCCCTACGAGCAGTACTTC. Its protein is CASSRAGGPYEQYF.

The CDR3 nucleotides are TGTGCCAGCAGTTCTGGATCGGATGAGCAGTTCTTC. It yields the protein CASSSGSDEQFF. This chain joins TRBV7-9 and TRBJ2-1; D is unclear. There are 12 residues in the CDR3. Trimming stripped 6 bases from V and 8 bases from J, with 11 bases between. Germline assignment: CDR1 SEHNR and CDR2 FQNEAQ (reference sequence). Drawing the rest from reference TRBV7-9 and TRBJ2-1, the complete variable domain is DTGVSQNPRHKITKRGQNVTFRCDPISEHNRLYWYRQTLGQGPEFLTYFQNEAQLEKSRLLSDRFSAERPKGSFSTLEIQRTEQGDSAMYLCASSSGSDEQFFGPGTRLTVL.

The J gene is TRBJ2-1, the V gene TRBV14; perhaps D is TRBD1 or TRBD2 (6 bases each). The CDR3 has 13 residues. V was clipped by 4 bases and J by 10 bases, with 14 bases between them. The germline V gene encodes CDR1 SGHDN and CDR2 FVKESK. The CDR3, as DNA: TGTGCCAGCAGCCCTCAAGAGGGGGGAGAGCAGTTCTTC. Amino acid sequence: CASSPQEGGEQFF.

The chain uses TRBV27 and TRBJ1-5; D unresolved. The germline V gene has CDR1 MNHEY and CDR2 SMNVEV (reference sequence). This CDR3 has 13 amino acids. The CDR3 is CATRRQGNQPQHF. The CDR3 region has the DNA TGTGCGACTCGGCGGCAGGGCAATCAGCCCCAGCATTTT.

The V gene is TRBV4-1, the J gene TRBJ2-3; the match to TRBD2 covers 7 bases. CDR1 and CDR2 (germline): MGHRA, YSYEKL. This CDR3 has 17 amino acids. Trimming removed 4 bases from V and 2 bases from J; junction bases left unmatched: 12. CDR3 nucleotides: TGCGCCAGCAGCCTAGAGAGGGGCGGGGGAACCACAGATACGCAGTATTTT. Its protein product is CASSLERGGGTTDTQYF.

This clone showed up just once. The rearrangement links TRBV6-5 to TRBJ1-1, with a tentative D call TRBD1 (5 bases). CDR3 length: 14 residues. The germline gives CDR1 MNHEY, CDR2 SVGAGI. V was cut by 4 bases and J by 1 base, with 10 bases left in between. The CDR3 DNA follows: TGTGCCAGCAGTTCCCGGACAAAGAACACTGAAGCTTTCTTT. Its translation: CASSSRTKNTEAFF.

Remarks on this clone: The junction differs from germline at one of its ends, possibly a read error. V is TRBV23-1 and J is TRBJ2-6; 11 bases fit TRBD1. TRBV23-1 is annotated as an ORF whose role is uncertain. The CDR3 contains 17 residues. Written as DNA, the CDR3 is TGCGCCAGCAGTCGCGGACAGGGGGCCTCTAGGGCCAACGTCCTGACTTTC. It codes for CASSRGQGASRANVLTF.